These 27 T cell receptor beta chains were sequenced from one sample in a study of blood T cell repertoires in COVID-19. Data came from immunoSEQ multiplex PCR; TCRdb stores just in-frame clones and leaves some out. The sample includes roughly 34,000 clones, 75% to 85% seen only once; the top ten take about 15%. Sample: peripheral blood. All receptors derive from a woman aged 70-85 years with acute or convalescent COVID-19.

Comment on this clone: A read error may produce the germline difference seen at one junction end. The V gene is TRBV7-2, the J gene TRBJ2-7, with 11 bases matching TRBD2. This CDR3 comprises 12 residues. CDR1 is SGHTA, CDR2 FQGNSA, per germline. In nucleotides, the CDR3 is TGTGCCAGCAGCTCCCGGGCGGGACTAGCGGACTTC. Residues: CASSSRAGLADF.

As DNA, the CDR3 is TGTGCCATAAAGCGGGGAGGAACGTACGAGCAGTACTTC. Translation: CAIKRGGTYEQYF. V gene TRBV10-3 combines with J gene TRBJ2-7; TRBD2 aligns across 7 bases. Germline CDR1 is ENHRY and CDR2 is SYGVKD. The CDR3 is 13 residues long. The junction had 9 bases not matched to a gene; V was cut back by 9 bases and J by 4 bases.

The chain joins TRBV18 to TRBJ2-2, with D hard to call. V lost 3 bases, J lost 4 bases, and 9 bases lay in between. Germline CDR1 KGHSH, CDR2 LQKENI. The CDR3 is 14 amino acids. The DNA of the CDR3 is TGTGCCAGCTCACCGGAACAGATCACCGGGGAGCTGTTTTTT. Amino acid sequence: CASSPEQITGELFF.

J is TRBJ1-5 and V is TRBV6-2 or TRBV6-3, with TRBD1 identical over 8 bases. This CDR3 contains 16 residues. CDR1 and CDR2 (germline): MNHEY, SVGEGT. Losses at the gene ends were 5 bases for V and 0 bases for J; bases not matched to a gene: 6. CDR3: CASSQRDRGSNQPQHF. The CDR3 nucleotides are TGTGCCAGCAGTCAAAGAGACAGGGGTAGCAATCAGCCCCAGCATTTT.

The chain uses TRBV9 and TRBJ2-5, with 9 bases identical to TRBD2. CDR3 length: 15 residues. V shed 0 bases, J shed 1 base, and the junction held 1 base outside the gene matches. Per the germline V gene, CDR1 is SGDLS and CDR2 is YYNGEE. CDR3 sequence: CASSVEAGGQETQYF. The CDR3 bases are TGTGCCAGCAGCGTAGAAGCGGGAGGCCAAGAGACCCAGTACTTC.

This clone was observed once. The chain uses TRBV6-2 or TRBV6-3 and TRBJ2-7, with 7 bases aligning to TRBD1. The V segment lost 5 bases and the J segment 6 bases; nucleotides outside the gene matches: 10. The germline gives CDR1 MNHEY, CDR2 SVGEGT. The CDR3 has 14 residues. The CDR3 spells CASSHPTGFGEQYF. DNA for the CDR3: TGTGCCAGCAGTCACCCGACAGGGTTCGGCGAGCAGTACTTC.

The rearrangement uses TRBV4-2 and TRBJ2-2; 8 bases are a match to TRBD2. CDR1 LGHNA and CDR2 YNFKEQ come from the germline V gene. The CDR3 is 17 amino acids. The J segment lost 0 bases and the V segment lost 0 bases, leaving 3 bases of the junction unmatched. DNA of the CDR3: TGTGCCAGCAGCCAAGACGCAGCGGGGGCGAACACCGGGGAGCTGTTTTTT. This gives the protein CASSQDAAGANTGELFF.

V usage is TRBV19 and J usage is TRBJ2-1, with 7 bases that match TRBD2. Germline-derived CDR1 and CDR2 are LNHDA and SQIVND (reference sequence). The CDR3 totals 16 residues. V was pared by 5 bases and J by 9 bases, with 16 bases of the junction left unmatched. The CDR3 DNA follows: TGTGCCAGTAGTCCAAGTCTAGCGGATTGGTTGGGTGAGCAGTTCTTC. It yields the protein CASSPSLADWLGEQFF.

In nucleotides, the CDR3 is TGTGCCAGCAGCGAGATAGCGGGGGCAAACCAAGAGACCCAGTACTTC. Protein: CASSEIAGANQETQYF. This chain links TRBV11-3 with TRBJ2-5, with 9 bases identical to TRBD2. The CDR3 covers 16 residues. V lost 5 bases, J lost 0 bases, and 7 bases stayed unmatched. The germline V gene encodes CDR1 SGHNT and CDR2 YENEEA.

This chain links TRBV28 with TRBJ2-5; TRBD2 might be the D (6 bases). Per the germline V gene, CDR1 is MDHEN and CDR2 is SYDVKM. V dropped 3 bases and J dropped 1 base, with 18 bases sitting between them. CDR3 size: 17 residues. CDR3 protein: CASSFEIGLLAQETQYF. The DNA for the CDR3 is TGTGCCAGCAGTTTTGAGATAGGACTACTAGCCCAAGAGACCCAGTACTTC.

The chain recombines TRBV5-1 with TRBJ2-3; tentative D call: TRBD1 (5 bases). The CDR3 is made up of 14 amino acids. In germline, CDR1 is SGHRS, CDR2 YFSETQ. The V and J ends lost 3 bases and 2 bases respectively, with 10 bases between them. CDR3 sequence reads: CASSSRQITDTQYF. The CDR3 nucleotides are TGCGCCAGCAGCTCAAGACAGATCACAGATACGCAGTATTTT.

This clone was counted once. The chain combines TRBV6-6 with TRBJ2-5; the D gene is possibly TRBD1 (7 bases). V dropped 5 bases and J dropped 5 bases, with 24 bases sitting between them. This CDR3 spans 17 amino acids. In germline, CDR1 is MNHNY, CDR2 SVGAGI (reference sequence). The CDR3 protein is CASSPPRRGRRVETQYF. In nucleotides, the CDR3 is TGTGCCAGCAGTCCCCCTAGGAGGGGGCGAAGGGTGGAGACCCAGTACTTC.

The chain links TRBV7-2 to TRBJ1-3, with 8 bases aligning to TRBD1. The CDR3 is 14 amino acids. CDR1 is SGHTA, CDR2 FQGNSA, per germline. Unmatched junction bases numbered 7, after V lost 8 bases and J lost 4 bases. The CDR3 sequence: CASAHRGLGNTIYF. CDR3 nucleotide sequence: TGTGCCAGCGCACACAGGGGGTTGGGAAACACCATATATTTT.

With respect to this clone: Compared with germline, one end of the junction differs, possibly owing to a read error. The chain uses TRBV6-5 and TRBJ1-6; possibly TRBD1 for D (6 bases). CDR1 and CDR2 (germline): MNHEY, SVGAGI. CDR3 length: 14 residues. The CDR3 reads CASRGGGTNSPHHF. CDR3 DNA sequence: TGTGCCAGCAGAGGGGGAGGGACGAATTCACCCCACCACTTT.

This sequence joins TRBV6-5 and TRBJ2-2; 7 positions match TRBD1. There are 15 residues in the CDR3. Per germline, CDR1 MNHEY and CDR2 SVGAGI. V lost 3 bases, J lost 3 bases, and 4 bases stayed unmatched. CDR3 sequence: CASSYGQGDTGELFF. CDR3 DNA: TGTGCCAGCAGTTATGGGCAGGGGGACACCGGGGAGCTGTTTTTT.

This chain links TRBV5-1 with TRBJ1-1, with a tentative D call TRBD1 (6 bases). Germline CDR1 SGHRS, CDR2 YFSETQ. CDR3 length: 14 residues. V was pared by 4 bases and J by 1 base, with 11 bases between. The CDR3 sequence is CASSPRTANTEAFF. As DNA, the CDR3 is TGCGCCAGCAGCCCTAGGACAGCGAACACTGAAGCTTTCTTT.

The chain combines TRBV28 with TRBJ2-3, with TRBD2 matching over 10 bases. The CDR3 covers 18 residues. Germline V gene lookup returns CDR1 MDHEN and CDR2 SYDVKM. J gave up 6 bases and V 2 bases, and 14 bases lay outside the gene matches. Here the CDR3 DNA reads TGTGCCAGCAGTTTAGGAAATCTTCCTAGCGGGAGTTCGGATACGCAGTATTTT. Its protein product is CASSLGNLPSGSSDTQYF. Filled out from reference TRBV28 and TRBJ2-3, the complete variable domain reads DVKVTQSSRYLVKRTGEKVFLECVQDMDHENMFWYRQDPGLGLRLIYFSYDVKMKEKGDIPEGYSVSREKKERFSLILESASTNQTSMYLCASSLGNLPSGSSDTQYFGPGTRLTVL.

The rearrangement links TRBV5-4 to TRBJ2-7, with 7 bases lining up with TRBD1. The CDR3 length is 14 residues. Germline V gene data show CDR1 as SGHNT and CDR2 as YYREEE (reference sequence). V lost 0 bases and J lost 1; bases outside the gene matches: 1. CDR3 residues: CASSLGQGSYEQYF. The CDR3 bases are TGTGCCAGCAGCTTGGGACAGGGTTCCTACGAGCAGTACTTC.

Details on this clone: At the DNA level, this CDR3 is encoded by other sequences in the same sample as well. This chain links TRBV5-1 with TRBJ2-7; tentatively, D is TRBD1 (6 bases). V shed 3 bases and J shed 2 bases, with 9 bases lying between them. The CDR3 extends over 13 amino acids. Germline loops: CDR1 SGHRS, CDR2 YFSETQ. The CDR3 loop is CASSWDKAYEQYF. The CDR3 nucleotides read TGCGCCAGCAGCTGGGACAAGGCCTACGAGCAGTACTTC.

The J gene is TRBJ2-1, the V gene TRBV3-1 (or the pseudogene TRBV3-2); 8 positions match TRBD1. Germline CDR1 reads LGHDT; CDR2 reads YNNKEL (reference sequence). The CDR3 extends over 15 amino acids. Trimming cost V 2 bases and J 2 bases; bases outside gene matches: 2. As DNA, the CDR3 is TGTGCCAGCAGCCAATCGGACAGGGCCTACAATGAGCAGTTCTTC. This sequence encodes CASSQSDRAYNEQFF.

A few counts support this clone. The chain uses TRBV29-1 and TRBJ2-2; the D is unclear. V was cut by 4 bases and J by 5 bases, with 8 bases left in between. Germline V gives CDR1 SQVTM, CDR2 ANQGSEA. The CDR3 runs 12 residues. For the CDR3, the DNA is TGCAGCGTTGTCCGAGAGACCGGGGAGCTGTTTTTT. It yields the protein CSVVRETGELFF.

The chain recombines TRBV13 with TRBJ2-7, with a possible D match to TRBD2 (5 bases). This CDR3 has 14 residues. Germline-derived CDR1 and CDR2 are PRHDT and FYEKMQ (reference sequence). V was shortened by 3 bases and J by 5 bases, with 14 bases between the two germline ends. CDR3 nucleotide sequence: TGTGCCAGCAGCTTTTCCCGGGTCGGGGACGAGCAGTACTTC. Translated, it gives CASSFSRVGDEQYF.

V usage is TRBV11-2 and J usage is TRBJ2-1; D is undetermined. Germline assignment: CDR1 SGHAT and CDR2 FQNNGV. This CDR3 has 13 residues. Trimming pared 1 base from V and 3 bases from J, leaving 4 bases between. The CDR3 DNA sequence: TGTGCCAGCAGCTTAGCCTTCTACAATGAGCAGTTCTTC. Its protein is CASSLAFYNEQFF.

The chain recombines TRBV11-2 with TRBJ2-3; TRBD2 agrees at 14 bases. The length of the CDR3 is 17 residues. Unmatched junction bases numbered 6, after V lost 3 bases and J lost 4 bases. From germline, CDR1 is SGHAT and CDR2 FQNNGV. This CDR3 is CASSFRLAGGEADTQYF. The DNA of the CDR3 is TGTGCCAGCAGCTTCAGACTAGCGGGAGGGGAGGCAGATACGCAGTATTTT.

This clone occurred a few times. The V call is TRBV19, the J call TRBJ1-2, with 10 bases identical to TRBD1. The CDR3 totals 15 residues. V was clipped by 7 bases and J by 3 bases; unmatched bases: 8. Germline assignment: CDR1 LNHDA and CDR2 SQIVND (reference sequence). CDR3 nucleotide sequence: TGTGCCAGTATATCGCCGGGACAGGGGTACTATGGCTACACCTTC. Protein product: CASISPGQGYYGYTF.

This clone was counted a single time. CDR3: CSVEGGAYNYGYTF. CDR3 DNA sequence: TGCAGCGTTGAGGGGGGGGCATACAACTATGGCTACACCTTC. The J gene is TRBJ1-2, the V gene TRBV29-1; weak D call: TRBD1 (6 bases). Germline assignment: CDR1 SQVTM and CDR2 ANQGSEA. This CDR3 region has 14 residues. Trimming removed 3 bases at V and 2 bases at J, with 13 bases between.

V gene TRBV11-2 combines with J gene TRBJ2-7; 8 nucleotides match TRBD2. The CDR3 sequence is 15 residues long. CDR1 is SGHAT, CDR2 FQNNGV, per germline. V lost 6 bases to trimming and J lost 0 bases; unmatched junction nucleotides: 7. CDR3 sequence: CASSSSSGVSYEQYF. DNA for the CDR3: TGTGCCAGCAGTTCAAGTAGCGGGGTCTCCTACGAGCAGTACTTC.